A selection of T cell receptor beta chains follows, all from one sample in a study of Ad26.COV2.S vaccination and SARS-CoV-2 variants. The table came from immunoSEQ multiplex PCR; TCRdb's copy has only in-frame clones and leaves some out. This table has some 320,000 clones, around four fifths appearing once. Specimen: peripheral blood, collected in a trial of Ad26.COV2.S vaccine versus placebo. The receptors stem from a person aged 18-60 years who received the Ad26.COV2.S COVID-19 vaccine or a placebo. Both conserved end residues are part of each CDR3. Fields, in order: clone size, D gene, V gene, J gene, CDR3 DNA, CDR3 protein. D genes are given only for firm matches. Rows give clone size only sometimes, using once, few, many, or a class for an expanded clone.

clone size: -
D gene: -
V gene: TRBV7-2
J gene: TRBJ2-7
CDR3 DNA: TGTGCCAGCAGCTTACCGGTACGAGGCGAGCAGTACTTC
CDR3 protein: CASSLPVRGEQYF

clone size: -
D gene: -
V gene: TRBV20-1
J gene: TRBJ2-1
CDR3 DNA: TGCAGTGCTAGTCTTGTGAGTGCCCCTATAATCAGCTCCTACAATGAGCAGTTCTTC
CDR3 protein: CSASLVSAPIISSYNEQFF

clone size: -
D gene: -
V gene: TRBV5-1
J gene: TRBJ1-1
CDR3 DNA: TGCGCCAGCAGCTTAGCTCAGAACACTGAAGCTTTCTTT
CDR3 protein: CASSLAQNTEAFF

clone size: -
D gene: -
V gene: TRBV18
J gene: TRBJ1-3
CDR3 DNA: TGTGCCAGCTCAAAGGACAGTACTGGAAACACCATATATTTT
CDR3 protein: CASSKDSTGNTIYF

clone size: once
D gene: -
V gene: TRBV6-5
J gene: TRBJ1-3
CDR3 DNA: TGTGCCAGCAGGACCTCTGGAAACACCATATATTTT
CDR3 protein: CASRTSGNTIYF

clone size: -
D gene: -
V gene: TRBV6-2/TRBV6-3
J gene: TRBJ2-7
CDR3 DNA: TGTGCCAGCAGTTACTCGTACAGTACATCCTACGAGCAGTACTTC
CDR3 protein: CASSYSYSTSYEQYF

clone size: -
D gene: -
V gene: TRBV2
J gene: TRBJ2-4
CDR3 DNA: TGTGCCAGCAGTGAGGACCGGCCCAAGGAGTACTTC
CDR3 protein: CASSEDRPKEYF

clone size: -
D gene: -
V gene: TRBV9
J gene: TRBJ1-1
CDR3 DNA: TGTGCCAGCAGCGTTTTTGTCGCGACGGCGGGCACTGAAGCTTTCTTT
CDR3 protein: CASSVFVATAGTEAFF

clone size: -
D gene: TRBD2
V gene: TRBV4-1
J gene: TRBJ2-3
CDR3 DNA: TGCGCCAGCAGCCAAACCCTAGCGGGGGGGGTGATAGATACGCAGTATTTT
CDR3 protein: CASSQTLAGGVIDTQYF

clone size: once
D gene: -
V gene: TRBV7-9
J gene: TRBJ2-5
CDR3 DNA: TGTGCCAGCAGCTTAGGGTCGGGGAGCCTTCAAGAGACCCAGTACTTC
CDR3 protein: CASSLGSGSLQETQYF

clone size: -
D gene: -
V gene: TRBV5-1
J gene: TRBJ2-7
CDR3 DNA: TGCGCCAGCAGCTTTAATTCGGGCTACGAGCAGTACTTC
CDR3 protein: CASSFNSGYEQYF

clone size: many
D gene: -
V gene: TRBV10-3
J gene: TRBJ1-1
CDR3 DNA: TGTGCCATCAGGGGGGACACTGAAGCTTTCTTT
CDR3 protein: CAIRGDTEAFF

clone size: -
D gene: TRBD1
V gene: TRBV9
J gene: TRBJ1-1
CDR3 DNA: TGTGCCAGCAGTCAGCGGACAGGGAGGAACACTGAAGCTTTCTTT
CDR3 protein: CASSQRTGRNTEAFF

clone size: once
D gene: -
V gene: TRBV29-1
J gene: TRBJ1-5
CDR3 DNA: TGCAGCGTTGTTATATCAGACCCTAATCAGCCCCAGCATTTT
CDR3 protein: CSVVISDPNQPQHF

clone size: -
D gene: TRBD1
V gene: TRBV5-1
J gene: TRBJ2-7
CDR3 DNA: TGCGCCAGCAGCCTACACCGGGACAGATCCTACGAGCAGTACTTC
CDR3 protein: CASSLHRDRSYEQYF

clone size: -
D gene: -
V gene: TRBV28
J gene: TRBJ2-2
CDR3 DNA: TGTGCCGGAGGCAGGGAGGACACCGGGGAGCTGTTTTTT
CDR3 protein: CAGGREDTGELFF

clone size: -
D gene: -
V gene: TRBV11-3
J gene: TRBJ2-2
CDR3 DNA: TGTGCCAGCAGCTTAATAAACACCGGGGAGCTGTTTTTT
CDR3 protein: CASSLINTGELFF

clone size: once
D gene: TRBD1
V gene: TRBV28
J gene: TRBJ2-7
CDR3 DNA: TGTGCCAGCAAGAACGGACAGGCGACCTACGAGCAGTACTTC
CDR3 protein: CASKNGQATYEQYF

clone size: -
D gene: TRBD1
V gene: TRBV5-4
J gene: TRBJ1-5
CDR3 DNA: TGTGCCAGCAGCACCGGGACAGGGAGCCACCAGCCCCAGCATTTT
CDR3 protein: CASSTGTGSHQPQHF

clone size: -
D gene: -
V gene: TRBV3-1/TRBV3-2
J gene: TRBJ2-2
CDR3 DNA: TGTGCCAGCAGCCAATGGCGGGGGAACACCGGGGAGCTGTTTTTT
CDR3 protein: CASSQWRGNTGELFF

clone size: -
D gene: -
V gene: TRBV5-6
J gene: TRBJ1-3
CDR3 DNA: TGTGCCAGCAGCTTGACCCAGGGAAATCTTGGAAACACCATATATTTT
CDR3 protein: CASSLTQGNLGNTIYF

clone size: few
D gene: -
V gene: TRBV28
J gene: TRBJ1-2
CDR3 DNA: TGTGCCAGCAGTCCTAGTCCGGGACAAGTAAACTATGGCTACACCTTC
CDR3 protein: CASSPSPGQVNYGYTF

clone size: -
D gene: TRBD2
V gene: TRBV14
J gene: TRBJ2-3
CDR3 DNA: TGTGCCAGCAGCCAACGCGGGGGGCCTACAGATACGCAGTATTTT
CDR3 protein: CASSQRGGPTDTQYF

clone size: -
D gene: -
V gene: TRBV19
J gene: TRBJ2-3
CDR3 DNA: TGTGCCAGTAGTATTATTGAGGCCACAGATACGCAGTATTTT
CDR3 protein: CASSIIEATDTQYF

clone size: -
D gene: TRBD1
V gene: TRBV23-1
J gene: TRBJ1-2
CDR3 DNA: TGCGCCAGCAGTCAACCGACAGGGGGTTCTAACTATGGCTACACCTTC
CDR3 protein: CASSQPTGGSNYGYTF

clone size: -
D gene: -
V gene: TRBV9
J gene: TRBJ1-1
CDR3 DNA: TGTGCCAGCAGCGTAGGACCCTTGAACACTGAAGCTTTCTTT
CDR3 protein: CASSVGPLNTEAFF

clone size: -
D gene: -
V gene: TRBV5-1
J gene: TRBJ2-7
CDR3 DNA: TGCGCCAGCAGCTTGGCGGCAGCCCCTCAGGGGGAGCAGTACTTC
CDR3 protein: CASSLAAAPQGEQYF